This TCR beta chain appears in the sequencing data of a study of shared clonotypes between healthy human individuals. Study-level points and caveats: Approximately 4.5% was the fraction of naive CD4 clonotypes found shared across four donors. A generally larger estimated richness was seen in naive subsets than in memory subsets. Clonotypes which were not shared had lower generation probabilities than clonotypes that all four donors shared.

The assay was immunoSEQ multiplex PCR, and TCRdb's table has in-frame clones only and misses some. The sample consists of roughly 2.6 million clones, around 90% of them appearing once. Both subsets, CD45RA+ naive and CD45RA-negative memory, were split from the CD4+ cells. V lost 6 bases and J lost 3, with 11 bases in between. CDR3 length equals 13 residues. From germline, CDR1 is MNHNS and CDR2 SASEGT. Regarding this clone: Antigen: not known.

The sequenced sample consisted of naive CD4+ T cells sorted from blood. The subset was: CD45RA+ positively selected. The V and J genes are TRBV6-1 and TRBJ1-2; D might be TRBD1 (6 bases). The receptor was isolated from a man between 18 and 29 years old in good health. CDR3 protein: CASRVTGDYGYTF. CDR3 bases: TGTGCCAGCAGGGTGACAGGAGACTATGGCTACACCTTC.